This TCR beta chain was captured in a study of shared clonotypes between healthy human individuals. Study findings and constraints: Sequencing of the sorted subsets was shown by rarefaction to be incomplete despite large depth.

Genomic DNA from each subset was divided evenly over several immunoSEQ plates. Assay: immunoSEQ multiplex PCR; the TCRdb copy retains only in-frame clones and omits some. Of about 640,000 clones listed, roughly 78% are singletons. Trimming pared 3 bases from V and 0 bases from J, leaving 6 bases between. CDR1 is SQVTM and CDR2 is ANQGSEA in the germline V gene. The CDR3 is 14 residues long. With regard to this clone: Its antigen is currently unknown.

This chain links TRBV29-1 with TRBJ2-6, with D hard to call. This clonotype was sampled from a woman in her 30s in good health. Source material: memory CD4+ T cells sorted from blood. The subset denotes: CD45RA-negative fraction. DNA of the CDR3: TGCAGCGTTGAGTTGGGCTCTGGGGCCAACGTCCTGACTTTC. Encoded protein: CSVELGSGANVLTF.